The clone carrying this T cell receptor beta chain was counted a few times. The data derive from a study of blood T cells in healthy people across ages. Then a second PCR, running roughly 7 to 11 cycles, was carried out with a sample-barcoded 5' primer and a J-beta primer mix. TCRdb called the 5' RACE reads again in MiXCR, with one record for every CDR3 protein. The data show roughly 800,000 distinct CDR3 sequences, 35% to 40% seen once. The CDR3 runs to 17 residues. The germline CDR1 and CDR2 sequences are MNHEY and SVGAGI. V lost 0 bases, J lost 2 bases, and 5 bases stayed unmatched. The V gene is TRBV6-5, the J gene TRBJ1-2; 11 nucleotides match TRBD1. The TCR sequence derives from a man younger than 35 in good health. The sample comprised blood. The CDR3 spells CASSYSGTGGFNYGYTF. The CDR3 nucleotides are TGTGCCAGCAGTTACTCCGGGACAGGGGGTTTCAACTATGGCTACACCTTC.